The 28 T cell receptor beta chains presented below share a single source sample, sequenced in a study of regulatory T cells in long-lasting Graves disease. Combining iRepertoire HTBI primers with Arm-PCR of CDR3 regions, the authors built TCR beta libraries. TCRdb fed the multiplex PCR reads into MiXCR, producing one record per CDR3 protein. Counted here are roughly 520,000 distinct CDR3 sequences, 12% occurring once; the ten biggest clones make up more than 8%. Time point described: newly diagnosed GD, antithyroid drugs for less than 3 months. Preparation of the TCR library used RNA extracted from PBMCs. These same records also appear under a second study, on T cells in Graves' hyperthyroidism and ophthalmopathy.

The starting material was peripheral blood mononuclear cells (PBMCs), obtained at new diagnosis, from a patient treated with antithyroid drugs. The receptor set was obtained from a woman in her twenties or thirties with Graves disease.

This clonotype was counted only a few times. The chain recombines TRBV20-1 with TRBJ2-3; D gene unclear. Germline assignment: CDR1 DFQATT and CDR2 SNEGSKA (reference sequence). This CDR3 has 14 residues. The germline V and J ends were trimmed by 6 bases and 0 bases, with 13 bases remaining between them. As DNA, the CDR3 is TGCAGTGCCAAAAACTACTTTAGCACAGATACGCAGTATTTT. Amino acids: CSAKNYFSTDTQYF.

The rearrangement joins TRBV5-1 to TRBJ2-3; possible D gene TRBD1, 6 bases. Germline CDR1 reads SGHRS; CDR2 reads YFSETQ. Trimming stripped 1 base from V and 1 base from J, with 10 bases between. This CDR3 has 15 amino acids. CDR3 residues: CASSLSAGGTDTQYF. DNA for the CDR3: TGCGCCAGCAGCTTGTCGGCAGGGGGCACAGATACGCAGTATTTT.

There are many counts of this clonotype. This chain links TRBV30 with TRBJ2-7; D is perhaps TRBD1 or TRBD2 (5 bases each). CDR3 length: 12 amino acids. Trimming left V 1 base short and J 2 bases short, with 6 bases between. The germline gives CDR1 GTSNPN, CDR2 SVGIG (reference sequence). Here the CDR3 reads CAWSGGPYEQYF. The CDR3, as DNA: TGTGCCTGGAGTGGGGGACCCTACGAGCAGTACTTC.

This clonotype was found many times. The chain uses TRBV7-9 and TRBJ1-3; 8 nucleotides match TRBD1. Germline CDR1 is SEHNR and CDR2 is FQNEAQ (reference sequence). The V segment lost 5 bases and the J segment 4 bases; nucleotides outside the gene matches: 13. The CDR3 extends over 17 amino acids. The DNA for the CDR3 is TGTGCCAGCAGCCCAAGTCCCAGGGGGCGTCACGGAAACACCATATATTTT. Residues: CASSPSPRGRHGNTIYF. Based on the CDR3 plus reference TRBV7-9 and TRBJ1-3, the full variable domain is DTGVSQNPRHKITKRGQNVTFRCDPISEHNRLYWYRQTLGQGPEFLTYFQNEAQLEKSRLLSDRFSAERPKGSFSTLEIQRTEQGDSAMYLCASSPSPRGRHGNTIYFGEGSWLTVV.

This clonotype was recorded at least ten times. The chain carries TRBV6-1 and TRBJ1-5, with no clear D. Trimming took 8 bases from V and 2 from J, leaving 10 bases between them. CDR1 and CDR2 from the germline V gene are MNHNS and SASEGT. This CDR3 contains 13 residues. The CDR3 sequence: CASGRSGNQPQHF. CDR3 nucleotide sequence: TGTGCCAGCGGGCGGTCGGGCAATCAGCCCCAGCATTTT.

V and J are TRBV4-1 and TRBJ2-7, with D maybe TRBD1 (6 bases). Between the trimmed V and J ends, which lost 2 bases and 0 bases, there was a span of 8 bases. Germline-derived CDR1 and CDR2 are MGHRA and YSYEKL. CDR3 size: 14 residues. The CDR3 DNA is TGCGCCAGCAGCCAATGGGACACCTCCTACGAGCAGTACTTC. Translated, it gives CASSQWDTSYEQYF.

The sample holds a few counts of this clonotype. The chain couples TRBV19 to TRBJ1-1, with D tentatively TRBD1 (5 bases). Germline assignment: CDR1 LNHDA and CDR2 SQIVND (reference sequence). The CDR3 length is 13 residues. V gave up 5 bases and J gave up 3 bases, with 10 bases separating them. This CDR3 reads CASSLGEDTEAFF. In DNA, the CDR3 is TGTGCCAGTAGTTTGGGGGAAGACACTGAAGCTTTCTTT. The full variable domain, completed using reference TRBV19 and TRBJ1-1, is DGGITQSPKYLFRKEGQNVTLSCEQNLNHDAMYWYRQDPGQGLRLIYYSQIVNDFQKGDIAEGYSVSREKKESFPLTVTSAQKNPTAFYLCASSLGEDTEAFFGQGTRLTVV.

There are many counts of this clonotype. The genes are TRBV28 and TRBJ2-7; 9 bases match TRBD1. The ends lost 5 bases at V and 5 bases at J; junction bases unmatched: 10. The CDR3 is made up of 15 amino acids. CDR1 and CDR2 (germline): MDHEN, SYDVKM. DNA for the CDR3: TGTGCCAGCAGTATGACCGGGACAGGGCTCAACGAGCAGTACTTC. This sequence encodes CASSMTGTGLNEQYF.

This clonotype has ten or more counts. In DNA form, the CDR3 reads TGTGCCAGCAGCACGGACCTACGGGGCTCCGAGCAGTACTTC. It yields the protein CASSTDLRGSEQYF. V gene TRBV11-2 combines with J gene TRBJ2-7; tentatively, D is TRBD1 or TRBD2 (5 bases each). The germline CDR1 and CDR2 sequences are SGHAT and FQNNGV. The CDR3 length is 14 residues. V lost 5 bases, J lost 6 bases, and 17 bases lay in between.

This clonotype has just a few counts. J is TRBJ2-7 and V is TRBV20-1; D not resolved. Germline V gene sequence: CDR1 DFQATT, CDR2 SNEGSKA (reference sequence). The CDR3 contains 12 residues. V lost 3 bases and J 0 bases, leaving 6 bases between the germline ends. The CDR3 region has the DNA TGCAGTGCTAGTAAGCCCTCCTACGAGCAGTACTTC. It yields the protein CSASKPSYEQYF.

This clonotype was observed a few times. The J gene is TRBJ2-5, the V gene TRBV18; D gene ambiguous. Trimming left V 0 bases short and J 2 bases short, with 10 bases between. The CDR3 length is 15 residues. Germline V CDR1 and CDR2: KGHSH, LQKENI. This chain's CDR3 is CASSPPGQAQETQYF. CDR3 DNA sequence: TGTGCCAGCTCACCACCGGGCCAGGCTCAAGAGACCCAGTACTTC.

Only a few counts were recorded for this clonotype. The DNA for the CDR3 is TGTGCCAGCAGTCCCCGTGGGGGAGCGGGAGGGATTTCAGATACGCAGTATTTT. Residues: CASSPRGGAGGISDTQYF. The chain joins TRBV27 to TRBJ2-3; the match to TRBD2 covers 10 bases. Germline CDR1 MNHEY, CDR2 SMNVEV (reference sequence). V shed 5 bases and J 4 bases; nucleotides not matched to a gene: 15. The CDR3 sequence is 18 residues long.

This clonotype was seen at least ten times. The V and J genes are TRBV12-3 or TRBV12-4 and TRBJ1-4; the match to TRBD1 covers 7 bases. J was trimmed by 4 bases and V by 4 bases; bases with no gene match: 6. This CDR3 spans 15 amino acids. CDR3 loop: CASSSYGTDNEKLFF. As DNA, the CDR3 is TGTGCCAGCAGTTCCTACGGGACAGATAATGAAAAACTGTTTTTT.

V gene TRBV15 combines with J gene TRBJ1-1; D is unclear. The CDR3 contains 16 residues. The germline CDR1 and CDR2 sequences are LNHNV and YYDKDF (reference sequence). Trimming pared 0 bases from V and 3 bases from J, leaving 14 bases between. The CDR3 here is CATSRDYNGWDTEAFF. CDR3 DNA: TGTGCCACCAGCAGAGATTATAATGGTTGGGACACTGAAGCTTTCTTT.

This clonotype was recorded a few times. A much larger clonotype is one base distant, so this may be a read error. The V call is TRBV7-8, the J call TRBJ1-1; no firm D call. CDR3 length equals 14 residues. Germline values: CDR1 SGHVS, CDR2 FQNEAQ. The CDR3 DNA follows: TGTGCCGGCAGCCCCCTTTCAGGAGCCACTGAAGCTTTCTTT. Amino acids: CAGSPLSGATEAFF.

This clonotype was seen ten or more times. This rearrangement joins TRBV28 to TRBJ2-1; TRBD2 matches at 9 bases. With V trimmed by 6 bases and J by 5 bases, 2 bases remained unmatched. There are 13 residues in the CDR3. Germline CDR1 is MDHEN and CDR2 is SYDVKM. CDR3 sequence (DNA): TGTGCCAGCAGGACTAGCGGAGACAATGAGCAGTTCTTC. As protein: CASRTSGDNEQFF.

This clonotype was observed at least ten times. V usage is TRBV30 and J usage is TRBJ1-1; D unresolved. Germline CDR1 and CDR2: GTSNPN and SVGIG (reference sequence). V was cut by 2 bases and J by 1 base, with 8 bases left in between. The CDR3 spans 13 residues. This chain's CDR3 is CAWSLWGNTEAFF. CDR3 nucleotide sequence: TGTGCCTGGAGTCTTTGGGGGAACACTGAAGCTTTCTTT.

This clonotype appeared many times. This rearrangement joins TRBV6-5 to TRBJ2-7, with TRBD1 matching 7 bases. V dropped 0 bases and J dropped 4; count of bases not matched to a gene: 3. The CDR3 spans 14 residues. Germline V lookup: CDR1 MNHEY, CDR2 SVGAGI. This CDR3 is CASSYSGTAYEQYF. The CDR3 nucleotides read TGTGCCAGCAGTTACTCTGGGACAGCTTACGAGCAGTACTTC.

Remarks on this clonotype: A read error may be the cause here, since a much bigger clone is one base away. The chain links TRBV15 to TRBJ1-3, with a possible D match to TRBD1 (5 bases). CDR1 is LNHNV, CDR2 YYDKDF, per germline (reference sequence). The CDR3 is 16 amino acids. CDR3 region: CATSLDRELTGDTIYF. The CDR3 DNA follows: TGTGCCACCAGCTTAGACAGAGAGCTTACTGGAGACACCATATATTTT.

The table lists this clonotype with many counts. This chain joins TRBV7-9 and TRBJ2-5; D possibly corresponds to TRBD2 (5 bases). Trimming took off 0 bases at V and 4 bases at J, with 12 bases between the two ends. The germline CDR1 and CDR2 sequences are SEHNR and FQNEAQ (reference sequence). This CDR3 has 15 residues. As DNA, the CDR3 is TGTGCCAGCAGCTTAGCGCGGGCGCACGGAGAGACCCAGTACTTC. This codes for CASSLARAHGETQYF.

This clonotype was counted at least ten times. The rearrangement uses TRBV12-3 or TRBV12-4 and TRBJ2-1; D perhaps matches TRBD2 (5 bases). V shed 2 bases and J shed 7 bases, with 9 bases lying between them. The CDR3 spans 13 residues. The CDR3: CASSLHGINEQFF. The DNA for the CDR3 is TGTGCCAGCAGTTTACACGGGATAAATGAGCAGTTCTTC.

This clonotype was observed many times. The chain combines TRBV27 with TRBJ2-7, with D perhaps TRBD1 or TRBD2 (5 bases each). V lost 3 bases, J lost 4 bases, and 13 bases lay in between. CDR3 size: 14 residues. The germline CDR1 and CDR2 sequences are MNHEY and SMNVEV (reference sequence). CDR3 nucleotides: TGTGCCAGCAGTTTTAACCGGGGCGAGTACGAGCAGTACTTC. Residues: CASSFNRGEYEQYF.

This clonotype was counted many times. V gene TRBV5-5 combines with J gene TRBJ2-7; D possibly uses TRBD1 or TRBD2 (5 bases each). The V and J ends lost 0 bases and 7 bases respectively, with 14 bases between them. CDR1 SGHKS and CDR2 YYEKEE come from the germline V gene (reference sequence). The CDR3 sequence is 14 residues long. The CDR3 DNA follows: TGTGCCAGCAGCTTGGAGACGGGGCGAGAGGAGCAGTACTTC. Its translation is CASSLETGREEQYF.

The rearrangement uses TRBV10-1 and TRBJ2-5; 10 bases fit TRBD1. Germline assignment: CDR1 WNHNN and CDR2 SYGVQD (reference sequence). The V gene end was trimmed by 3 bases and the J gene end by 5 bases; junction bases not matched to a gene: 9. CDR3 length: 16 residues. The CDR3 DNA reads TGCGCCAGCAGTGACCCGGGACAGGGGATTTGGGAGACCCAGTACTTC. As protein: CASSDPGQGIWETQYF.

This clonotype has just a few counts. The chain combines TRBV2 with TRBJ1-1; D is undetermined. The germline V gene encodes CDR1 SNHLY and CDR2 FYNNEI. This CDR3 is 13 amino acids long. Trimming removed 2 bases at V and 0 bases at J, with 4 bases between. The CDR3 protein is CASSEIVNTEAFF. For the CDR3, the DNA is TGTGCCAGCAGTGAAATTGTGAACACTGAAGCTTTCTTT.

Regarding this clonotype: A junction boundary mismatches the germline segment, possibly from a read error. The chain couples TRBV5-1 to TRBJ2-1; maybe TRBD2 (6 bases). Germline-derived CDR1 and CDR2 are SGHRS and YFSETQ. This CDR3 comprises 12 residues. Here the CDR3 reads CASSLTLTSIVF. The CDR3 coding sequence is TGCGCCAGCAGCCTGACGTTGACTAGTATCGTCTTC.

This clonotype was seen at least ten times. This chain uses TRBV5-1 with TRBJ2-7; 12 nucleotides line up with TRBD2. With V trimmed by 0 bases and J by 4 bases, 2 bases remained unmatched. The CDR3 has 15 residues. The germline CDR1 and CDR2 sequences are SGHRS and YFSETQ. As DNA, the CDR3 is TGCGCCAGCAGCTTGGGACTAGCGGGAGTGTACGAGCAGTACTTC. This encodes CASSLGLAGVYEQYF.

Ten or more counts support this clonotype. The CDR3: CSARDPRASTDTQYF. In DNA, the CDR3 is TGCAGTGCTAGAGATCCTCGCGCTAGCACAGATACGCAGTATTTT. The chain recombines TRBV20-1 with TRBJ2-3; D is ambiguous. V was pared by 0 bases and J by 0 bases, with 10 bases between. This CDR3 comprises 15 residues. Germline V lookup: CDR1 DFQATT, CDR2 SNEGSKA (reference sequence).